A single TCR beta chain is shown here with its context. In the original analysis: Estimation of nucleated cell counts relied on the amplification of reference gene primers. Generated by immunoSEQ multiplex PCR, the TCRdb table keeps only in-frame clones and is missing some. The DNA was the basis for D and trimming; V, J and clone size are from that table. The sample contains some 350,000 clones, 88% of which appear only once. These data belong to a study of blood T cell repertoires in COVID-19. Study-level background: There were acute and convalescent COVID-19 samples, and they came from the United States, Italy and Spain. Sources were T cells, B-cell-depleted T cells, or PBMCs; the material itself was cDNA or gDNA.

CDR1 and CDR2 from the germline V gene are MNHEY and SVGAGI. V lost 7 bases, J lost 3 bases, and 15 bases lay in between. This CDR3 contains 14 residues. Followed over time, Seattle patients had been enrolled while infection was active. The chain employs TRBV6-5 and TRBJ1-1, with D maybe TRBD1 (6 bases). Sequences were obtained from peripheral blood. This receptor was obtained from a woman between 65 and 79 years old with COVID-19, enrolled during active disease. CDR3 region: CASMVRGKDTEAFF. Written as DNA, the CDR3 is TGTGCCAGCATGGTCAGGGGAAAGGACACTGAAGCTTTCTTT.